The clone carrying this T cell receptor (beta chain) occurred a few times. The target antigen is unknown. The data were obtained in a study of T cell clonality in common variable immunodeficiency. Points from the study as a whole: CVID subjects had higher TCRbeta clonality than healthy controls, most marked in about a third. Compared with controls, CVID subjects had fewer shared TCRbeta clones.

Sequencing used immunoSEQ multiplex PCR; TCRdb keeps in-frame clones, though not all of them. The repertoire consists of about 37,000 clones, none detected only once. The receptor's source is a person between 18 and 75 years old in good health. The sample taken for sequencing was peripheral blood mononuclear cells.

The part of the CDR3 DNA that was read is TGTGCCAGCAGCTTAGCAGAGGCGGGACAGGGAGAACAGCCC. Amino acid sequence: CASSLAEAGQGEQP. In full, the CDR3 reads CASSLAEAGQGEQPQHF. The V and J genes are TRBV7-8 and TRBJ1-5; 9 bases are a match to TRBD1. The sequence runs out 3 residues before the end of the CDR3; the remainder is reconstructed from the germline J gene. The CDR3 runs 17 residues. V was clipped by 0 bases and J by 7 bases; unmatched bases: 10. Germline V gene sequence: CDR1 SGHVS, CDR2 FQNEAQ.